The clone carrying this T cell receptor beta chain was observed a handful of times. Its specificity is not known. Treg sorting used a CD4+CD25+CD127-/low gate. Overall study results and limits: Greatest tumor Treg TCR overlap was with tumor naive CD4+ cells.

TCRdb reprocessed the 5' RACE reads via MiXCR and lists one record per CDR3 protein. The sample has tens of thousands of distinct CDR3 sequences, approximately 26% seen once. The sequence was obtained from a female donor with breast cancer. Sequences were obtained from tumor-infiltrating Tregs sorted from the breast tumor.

The CDR3 sequence is CASSTRGWNTEAFF. The CDR3 DNA sequence: TGTGCCAGCAGCACGCGCGGATGGAACACTGAAGCTTTCTTT. The chain uses TRBV7-2 and TRBJ1-1; no clear D. Trimming removed 5 bases at V and 1 base at J, with 11 bases between. Germline loops: CDR1 SGHTA, CDR2 FQGNSA. This CDR3 contains 14 residues.